Below, 19 T cell receptor beta chains from the same sample are listed, as sequenced in a study of blood T cell repertoires in COVID-19. Data came from immunoSEQ multiplex PCR; TCRdb stores just in-frame clones and leaves some out. The sample includes more than 300,000 clones, about 93% of them seen just once. Sequenced: peripheral blood. The receptors were sampled from a woman between 18 and 30 years old who had recovered from COVID-19.

J is TRBJ2-1 and V is TRBV4-1, with 7 positions matching TRBD2. In germline, CDR1 is MGHRA, CDR2 YSYEKL. The CDR3 runs 17 residues. V shed 2 bases and J 6 bases; nucleotides not matched to a gene: 13. CDR3 coding DNA: TGCGCCAGCAGCCAATTAGCCGGGACTACCCGACTCAATGAGCAGTTCTTC. Its protein product is CASSQLAGTTRLNEQFF.

This rearrangement joins TRBV19 to TRBJ2-2, with TRBD2 as a possible D gene (5 bases). Germline CDR1 and CDR2: LNHDA and SQIVND (reference sequence). The CDR3 spans 15 residues. The ends were cut back, 6 bases at V and 2 bases at J, with 13 bases in the middle. The CDR3 DNA reads as TGTGCCAGTAGCGTCGAGGGAAGAAACACCGGGGAGCTGTTTTTT. Translation: CASSVEGRNTGELFF.

This clone qualifies as medium-sized. The same CDR3 arises from other DNA sequences in this sample as well. The V gene is TRBV7-9, the J gene TRBJ2-1; 9 bases are a match to TRBD2. This CDR3 contains 15 residues. J was trimmed by 4 bases and V by 1 base; bases with no gene match: 2. Per the germline V gene, CDR1 is SEHNR and CDR2 is FQNEAQ (reference sequence). The CDR3 spells CASSLGLAEYNEQFF. DNA for the CDR3: TGTGCCAGCAGCTTAGGACTAGCGGAATACAATGAGCAGTTCTTC.

This rearrangement joins TRBV18 to TRBJ2-6; a weak D match, TRBD1 (5 bases). This CDR3 is built from 18 residues. Germline lookup yields CDR1 KGHSH and CDR2 LQKENI. Trimming took 4 bases from V and 1 from J, leaving 17 bases between them. This chain's CDR3 is CASSRQGIVKSGANVLTF. For the CDR3, the DNA is TGTGCCAGCTCACGTCAGGGTATCGTCAAATCTGGGGCCAACGTCCTGACTTTC.

The chain has TRBV10-3 and TRBJ2-1; 10 bases align to TRBD2. V was pared by 4 bases and J by 6 bases, with 6 bases of the junction left unmatched. The germline gives CDR1 ENHRY, CDR2 SYGVKD. The CDR3 runs 15 residues. The CDR3 nucleotides are TGTGCCATCAGTGGCCAACTAGCGGGATCCAATGAGCAGTTCTTC. Protein product: CAISGQLAGSNEQFF.

The chain is built from TRBV19 and TRBJ1-1; D unclear. V was clipped by 3 bases and J by 8 bases, with 13 bases between them. The CDR3 contains 13 residues. Germline CDR1 reads LNHDA; CDR2 reads SQIVND (reference sequence). This CDR3 is CASSIGRIREAFF. The CDR3 DNA reads TGTGCCAGTAGTATTGGCAGGATCCGGGAAGCTTTCTTT.

With respect to this clone: Other DNA sequences in the same sample also yield this CDR3. J is TRBJ1-2 and V is TRBV19; D perhaps matches TRBD1 (6 bases). The germline V gene has CDR1 LNHDA and CDR2 SQIVND (reference sequence). The CDR3 sequence is 12 residues long. With 7 bases removed from V and 3 bases from J, the gap between germline ends came to 9 bases. Here the CDR3 DNA reads TGTGCCAGTACCCCAGGGGACTATGGCTACACCTTC. As protein: CASTPGDYGYTF. Together with reference TRBV19 and TRBJ1-2, the CDR3 gives the full variable domain: DGGITQSPKYLFRKEGQNVTLSCEQNLNHDAMYWYRQDPGQGLRLIYYSQIVNDFQKGDIAEGYSVSREKKESFPLTVTSAQKNPTAFYLCASTPGDYGYTFGSGTRLTVV.

The table lists this clone with a count of one. This chain links TRBV11-2 with TRBJ2-5; no reliable D call. Trimming cost V 5 bases and J 0 bases, with 4 bases left between them. Germline CDR1 and CDR2: SGHAT and FQNNGV. CDR3 length: 12 residues. For the CDR3, the DNA is TGTGCCAGCAGCAACAACCAAGAGACCCAGTACTTC. Its protein product is CASSNNQETQYF. Filled out from reference TRBV11-2 and TRBJ2-5, the complete variable domain reads EAGVAQSPRYKIIEKRQSVAFWCNPISGHATLYWYQQILGQGPKLLIQFQNNGVVDDSQLPKDRFSAERLKGVDSTLKIQPAKLEDSAVYLCASSNNQETQYFGPGTRLLVL.

The rearrangement links TRBV11-2 to TRBJ1-6; D remains ambiguous. The CDR3 has 14 residues. Germline CDR1 and CDR2: SGHAT and FQNNGV. Trimming left V 1 base short and J 5 bases short, with 6 bases between. The CDR3 DNA reads as TGTGCCAGCAGCTTAGGCCAGGATAATTCACCCCTCCACTTT. As protein: CASSLGQDNSPLHF.

The V gene is TRBV10-3, the J gene TRBJ2-1; a weak D match, TRBD1 (6 bases). V was pared by 1 base and J by 7 bases, with 11 bases between. The CDR3 is 14 amino acids. From germline, CDR1 is ENHRY and CDR2 SYGVKD. This chain's CDR3 is CAISEWKQGNEQFF. The CDR3 DNA follows: TGTGCCATCAGTGAGTGGAAACAGGGTAATGAGCAGTTCTTC.

The chain combines TRBV12-3 or TRBV12-4 with TRBJ1-1; tentative D call: TRBD1 (6 bases). The V gene lost 6 bases and the J gene lost 4 bases, with 12 bases spanning the gap. The CDR3 totals 13 residues. The CDR3 sequence is CASRLQGFTEAFF. The CDR3 bases are TGTGCCAGCAGACTTCAGGGGTTCACTGAAGCTTTCTTT.

The V gene is TRBV7-2, the J gene TRBJ2-1; the match to TRBD2 covers 9 bases. V was clipped by 1 base and J by 12 bases; unmatched bases: 10. The V gene's germline CDR1 is SGHTA and CDR2 FQGNSA. This CDR3 region has 15 residues. The CDR3 spells CASSLEWLAGSGQFF. The CDR3 region has the DNA TGTGCCAGCAGCTTAGAGTGGCTAGCGGGATCAGGGCAGTTCTTC.

J is TRBJ2-1 and V is TRBV11-3; TRBD2 aligns across 11 bases. The V segment lost 5 bases and the J segment 4 bases; nucleotides outside the gene matches: 4. There are 15 residues in the CDR3. CDR1 is SGHNT and CDR2 is YENEEA in the germline V gene. CDR3 residues: CASSTGTSGYNEQFF. CDR3 coding DNA: TGTGCCAGCAGCACAGGGACTAGCGGTTACAATGAGCAGTTCTTC. The full variable domain, in which reference TRBV11-3 and TRBJ2-1 provide the parts outside the CDR3, is EAGVVQSPRYKIIEKKQPVAFWCNPISGHNTLYWYLQNLGQGPELLIRYENEEAVDDSQLPKDRFSAERLKGVDSTLKIQPAELGDSAVYLCASSTGTSGYNEQFFGPGTRLTVL.

V is TRBV7-9 and J is TRBJ2-1, with unresolved D. Germline CDR1 is SEHNR and CDR2 is FQNEAQ (reference sequence). V gave up 1 base and J gave up 6 bases, with 4 bases separating them. The CDR3 covers 12 residues. As DNA, the CDR3 is TGTGCCAGCAGCTTAGGGCTCAATGAGCAGTTCTTC. This sequence encodes CASSLGLNEQFF.

V gene TRBV7-9 combines with J gene TRBJ2-7; weak D call: TRBD2 (6 bases). V was pared by 4 bases and J by 6 bases, with 13 bases between. The CDR3 loop spans 13 amino acids. Looked up from germline, CDR1 is SEHNR and CDR2 is FQNEAQ (reference sequence). In DNA, the CDR3 is TGTGCCAGCAGCTCGACTAGGGGTTGCGAGCAGTACGTC. Encoded protein: CASSSTRGCEQYV.

The genes are TRBV30 and TRBJ2-3; 7 positions agree with TRBD2. The germline CDR1 and CDR2 sequences are GTSNPN and SVGIG (reference sequence). CDR3 length: 13 amino acids. Germline trimming cut 7 bases from V and 1 base from J; bases unmatched to any gene: 5. The CDR3 sequence is CALDTSGTDTQYF. In nucleotides, the CDR3 is TGTGCCTTGGACACTAGCGGCACAGATACGCAGTATTTT. Drawing the rest from reference TRBV30 and TRBJ2-3, the complete variable domain is SQTIHQWPATLVQPVGSPLSLECTVEGTSNPNLYWYRQAAGRGLQLLFYSVGIGQISSEVPQNLSASRPQDRQFILSSKKLLLSDSGFYLCALDTSGTDTQYFGPGTRLTVL.

The chain links TRBV4-3 to TRBJ2-6; 7 bases line up with TRBD2. V trimming: 0 bases; J trimming: 0 bases; junction bases outside the gene matches: 5. The CDR3 runs 18 residues. Germline assignment: CDR1 LGHNA and CDR2 YSLEER. The CDR3 spells CASSQELAGPSGANVLTF. In nucleotides, the CDR3 is TGCGCCAGCAGCCAAGAGTTAGCGGGTCCCTCTGGGGCCAACGTCCTGACTTTC.

The chain links TRBV7-2 to TRBJ2-1; unclear D gene. V lost 3 bases and J 0 bases, leaving 9 bases between the germline ends. This CDR3 is built from 15 residues. Germline V gene data show CDR1 as SGHTA and CDR2 as FQGNSA. Here the CDR3 reads CASSFELNSYNEQFF. The CDR3, as DNA: TGTGCCAGCAGCTTTGAGTTAAACTCCTACAATGAGCAGTTCTTC.

This clone was found once. This chain uses TRBV3-1 (or the pseudogene TRBV3-2) with TRBJ1-2, with D hard to call. In germline, CDR1 is LGHDT, CDR2 YNNKEL (reference sequence). V lost 10 bases and J 3 bases, leaving 18 bases between the germline ends. The CDR3 covers 14 residues. The CDR3 nucleotides read TGTGCCAACGCGGCGTCCGTGCCTCACTATGGCTACACCTTC. It specifies CANAASVPHYGYTF.